The entry below gives a single T cell receptor beta chain sequence along with its context. The sample originates from a study of blood T cell repertoires in COVID-19. Study details: There were acute and convalescent COVID-19 samples, and they came from the United States, Italy and Spain. The analysed material was cDNA or gDNA that came from T cells, B-cell-depleted T cells, or PBMCs.

Authors' data handling: Reference gene primer amplification yielded estimated nucleated cell counts. TCRdb keeps only in-frame clones here, not all; method: immunoSEQ multiplex PCR. The DNA gave D and trimming, while V, J and clone size come from that table. In the table there are around 190,000 clones, around 90% of which are singletons. V trimming: 5 bases; J trimming: 4 bases; junction bases outside the gene matches: 5. The germline CDR1 and CDR2 sequences are SGHTA and FQGNSA. The CDR3 is 14 residues long. The rearrangement joins TRBV7-2 to TRBJ1-2, with TRBD1 identical over 9 bases. The receptor was isolated from a man between 18 and 35 years old with acute COVID-19. The sequenced sample consisted of PBMCs or T cells enriched from blood (not recorded which). The CDR3 here is CASSTGQGPYGYTF. CDR3 nucleotides: TGTGCCAGCAGCACTGGACAGGGGCCCTATGGCTACACCTTC.